Following are 17 T cell receptor beta chains from one sample sequenced in a study of brain T cells in children with intractable seizures. TCRdb's copy holds only in-frame clones and misses some; the assay was immunoSEQ multiplex PCR. This sample has 62,000 or so clones; 90% to 96% occur once, and the top ten carry approximately 0.38%. The input for sequencing was peripheral blood, taken at surgery. These receptors originate from a boy under two years old with focal cortical dysplasia and intractable seizures.

This chain links TRBV5-1 with TRBJ2-3, with 9 bases that match TRBD1. CDR1 and CDR2 (germline): SGHRS, YFSETQ. The CDR3 is 15 amino acids. With V trimmed by 4 bases and J by 3 bases, 6 bases remained unmatched. The CDR3 sequence is CASSLRDRVTDTQYF. DNA of the CDR3: TGCGCCAGCAGCCTCCGGGACAGGGTAACAGATACGCAGTATTTT.

The chain employs TRBV19 and TRBJ2-5; D is undetermined. The CDR3 runs to 13 residues. Trimming shortened V by 5 bases and J by 3 bases, and 10 bases separated the two germline ends. The germline V gene has CDR1 LNHDA and CDR2 SQIVND (reference sequence). The CDR3 region is CASSHAGKETQYF. CDR3 sequence (DNA): TGTGCCAGTAGTCACGCAGGCAAAGAGACCCAGTACTTC.

This chain uses TRBV4-1 with TRBJ1-3, with D perhaps TRBD1 (5 bases). V was clipped by 3 bases and J by 4 bases, with 13 bases between them. This CDR3 is 15 amino acids long. From germline, CDR1 is MGHRA and CDR2 YSYEKL. DNA of the CDR3: TGCGCCAGCAGCCACCCCCTAGGGGAAGGAAACACCATATATTTT. This translates into CASSHPLGEGNTIYF.

The J gene is TRBJ1-2, the V gene TRBV19, with a weak D call TRBD1 (5 bases). The CDR3 loop spans 13 amino acids. Germline V CDR1 and CDR2: LNHDA, SQIVND (reference sequence). The V gene lost 5 bases and the J gene lost 6 bases, with 13 bases spanning the gap. This CDR3 is CASSSHRTDGYTF. CDR3 DNA sequence: TGTGCCAGTAGTTCCCACAGGACGGATGGCTACACCTTC.

The chain is built from TRBV4-3 and TRBJ1-1, with D unresolved. The CDR3 contains 16 residues. Germline V lookup: CDR1 LGHNA, CDR2 YSLEER. V shed 1 base and J shed 1 base, with 13 bases lying between them. The CDR3 DNA reads as TGCGCCAGCAGCCAAGTGTGGGCATCCGAGAACACTGAAGCTTTCTTT. Encoded protein: CASSQVWASENTEAFF.

The V call is TRBV4-2, the J call TRBJ2-2; D ambiguous. The germline V gene encodes CDR1 LGHNA and CDR2 YNFKEQ. V was shortened by 3 bases and J by 5 bases, with 7 bases between the two germline ends. CDR3 length: 13 amino acids. The DNA for the CDR3 is TGTGCCAGCAGCCAGTCTAGAACCGGGGAGCTGTTTTTT. This codes for CASSQSRTGELFF.

The V and J genes are TRBV7-2 and TRBJ1-6, with TRBD1 identical over 11 bases. The CDR3 spans 16 residues. Germline trimming cut 5 bases from V and 8 bases from J; bases unmatched to any gene: 8. The germline V gene encodes CDR1 SGHTA and CDR2 FQGNSA. The CDR3 coding sequence is TGTGCCAGCAGCGATAGGACAGGGGGCGTTTATTCACCCCTCCACTTT. Its translation is CASSDRTGGVYSPLHF.

The V call is TRBV6-5, the J call TRBJ2-3, with TRBD2 matching 7 bases. The CDR3 length is 15 residues. Germline CDR1 reads MNHEY; CDR2 reads SVGAGI. V dropped 5 bases and J dropped 0; count of bases not matched to a gene: 5. CDR3 amino acids: CASSLLAVSTDTQYF. The CDR3 region has the DNA TGTGCCAGCAGTCTTCTAGCGGTTAGCACAGATACGCAGTATTTT.

The chain employs TRBV20-1 and TRBJ2-5; D unresolved. This CDR3 spans 15 amino acids. Looked up from germline, CDR1 is DFQATT and CDR2 is SNEGSKA (reference sequence). V was clipped by 3 bases and J by 1 base, with 15 bases between them. CDR3 bases: TGCAGTGCTAGTCCGTCGGCCTCCCCCCAAGAGACCCAGTACTTC. It is translated as CSASPSASPQETQYF.

The rearrangement joins TRBV7-9 to TRBJ2-1; D is unresolved. The germline V gene has CDR1 SEHNR and CDR2 FQNEAQ (reference sequence). The ends were cut back, 2 bases at V and 6 bases at J, with 14 bases in the middle. This CDR3 spans 15 amino acids. The CDR3 DNA reads as TGTGCCAGCAGCTTACGCGGCCCAACCTTCAATGAGCAGTTCTTC. This gives the protein CASSLRGPTFNEQFF.

The rearrangement joins TRBV18 to TRBJ1-2, with 7 positions matching TRBD1. CDR3 length: 15 amino acids. J gave up 5 bases and V 0 bases, and 6 bases lay outside the gene matches. Looked up from germline, CDR1 is KGHSH and CDR2 is LQKENI. The CDR3 spells CASSPPSTGVYGYTF. CDR3 nucleotides: TGTGCCAGCTCACCACCGTCTACAGGGGTTTATGGCTACACCTTC. Together with reference TRBV18 and TRBJ1-2, the CDR3 gives the full variable domain: NAGVMQNPRHLVRRRGQEARLRCSPMKGHSHVYWYRQLPEEGLKFMVYLQKENIIDESGMPKERFSAEFPKEGPSILRIQQVVRGDSAAYFCASSPPSTGVYGYTFGSGTRLTVV.

The rearrangement uses TRBV18 and TRBJ2-2; D uncertain. The CDR3 consists of 13 residues. The germline V gene encodes CDR1 KGHSH and CDR2 LQKENI. Trimming pared 0 bases from V and 7 bases from J, leaving 6 bases between. DNA for the CDR3: TGTGCCAGCTCACCACCGAGTGGCGGGGAGCTGTTTTTT. Protein: CASSPPSGGELFF.

The rearrangement links TRBV5-6 to TRBJ2-7; 9 bases are a match to TRBD2. CDR3 size: 17 residues. Germline-derived CDR1 and CDR2 are SGHDT and YYEEEE. The V gene end was trimmed by 6 bases and the J gene end by 3 bases; junction bases not matched to a gene: 16. CDR3 nucleotides: TGTGCCAGCACCTTAGTTCGGTCAAGCGGGGGGCTCTACGAGCAGTACTTC. This gives the protein CASTLVRSSGGLYEQYF.

The rearrangement uses TRBV7-3 and TRBJ2-3; 8 nucleotides match TRBD2. The CDR3 has 13 residues. Trimming removed 5 bases from V and 6 bases from J; junction bases left unmatched: 4. Germline values: CDR1 SGHTA, CDR2 FQGTGA. The CDR3 DNA is TGTGCCAGCAGCCTTCTAGCGGGTGATACGCAGTATTTT. Its translation: CASSLLAGDTQYF.

For this clone: Within the sample, other DNA sequences also encode this same CDR3. This rearrangement joins TRBV25-1 to TRBJ2-7; D gene ambiguous. The CDR3 loop spans 14 amino acids. V lost 2 bases and J 0 bases, leaving 8 bases between the germline ends. Looked up from germline, CDR1 is MGHDK and CDR2 is SYGVNS. The CDR3 here is CASSEVDASYEQYF. The CDR3 DNA is TGTGCCAGCAGTGAAGTTGATGCCTCCTACGAGCAGTACTTC.

The chain joins TRBV6-1 to TRBJ2-7; tentative D call: TRBD1 (5 bases). The V gene's germline CDR1 is MNHNS and CDR2 SASEGT. The CDR3 spans 16 residues. Trimming stripped 0 bases from V and 2 bases from J, with 14 bases between. The CDR3 protein is CASSEAGQGVPYEQYF. CDR3 DNA: TGTGCCAGCAGTGAAGCGGGCCAGGGTGTTCCCTACGAGCAGTACTTC.

V is TRBV4-1 and J is TRBJ1-5; 12 bases are shared with TRBD1. Germline CDR1 reads MGHRA; CDR2 reads YSYEKL. The V gene end was trimmed by 2 bases and the J gene end by 9 bases; junction bases not matched to a gene: 23. The CDR3 sequence is 21 residues long. As DNA, the CDR3 is TGCGCCAGCAGCCAAATTCTCGGGACAGGGGGCTTTGGCGAGTTTATTTGGCCCCAGCATTTT. Protein product: CASSQILGTGGFGEFIWPQHF.